The sequence of this T cell receptor (beta chain) was determined in a study of radiation and T cells in renal cell carcinoma. The overall study: Nephrectomy followed 15 Gy stereotactic body radiation by 4 weeks.

Study results and limitations: From baseline, blood top tumor clonotypes peaked at 2 weeks post-radiation. No pretreatment tumor biopsies were available for baseline clonotypes.

Time point given: blood 2 weeks post-SBRT. Specified treatment: 15 Gy SBRT to primary tumor, nephrectomy 4 weeks later. Profiling relied on immunoSEQ multiplex PCR, and the TCRdb table lists in-frame clones only, not all of them. Counted here are 120,000 or so clones, 81% occurring once; the ten biggest clones make up 5% to 6.5%. V dropped 1 base and J dropped 1 base, with 5 bases sitting between them. Per the germline V gene, CDR1 is LGHNA and CDR2 is YSLEER. The CDR3 covers 13 residues. With regard to this clone: Its cognate antigen is unknown.

This clonotype was obtained from a man between 50 and 59 years old with renal cell carcinoma. V is TRBV4-3 and J is TRBJ2-7, with D uncertain. Sequencing used blood, obtained from a patient whose treatment included radiotherapy and nephrectomy. CDR3 in amino acids: CASSQGFSYEQYF. The CDR3 nucleotides are TGCGCCAGCAGCCAAGGCTTTTCCTACGAGCAGTACTTC.